This T cell receptor (beta chain) comes out of a study of blood T cell repertoires in COVID-19. This clone has only one observation. Data came from immunoSEQ multiplex PCR; TCRdb stores just in-frame clones and leaves some out. Here the sample spans 250,000 or so clones, 70% to 90% being singletons. The CDR3 is made up of 16 amino acids. Germline V gives CDR1 MNHEY, CDR2 SMNVEV (reference sequence). The V gene end was trimmed by 2 bases and the J gene end by 3 bases; junction bases not matched to a gene: 9. Specimen: PBMCs or T cells enriched from blood (not recorded which). This sequence was found in a woman aged 45-60 years who had recovered from COVID-19. This rearrangement joins TRBV27 to TRBJ2-5, with 7 bases that match TRBD1. The CDR3 spells CASSLMGDRVEETQYF. DNA of the CDR3: TGTGCCAGCAGTTTAATGGGAGACAGGGTTGAAGAGACCCAGTACTTC.